Each of the 8 T cell receptor beta chains below was sequenced from the same sample in a study of blood T cell repertoires in COVID-19. Assay: immunoSEQ multiplex PCR; the TCRdb copy retains only in-frame clones and omits some. The sample includes around 24,000 clones, roughly 90% seen only once; the top ten take 7.5% to 9%. The source material was peripheral blood. The source is a human donor in a cohort sampled during active COVID-19.

This chain uses TRBV7-9 with TRBJ2-7; D is ambiguous. This CDR3 is built from 13 residues. The germline CDR1 and CDR2 sequences are SEHNR and FQNEAQ (reference sequence). V was pared by 6 bases and J by 3 bases, with 12 bases between. CDR3 bases: TGTGCCAGCAGTCCGTCTGGCGGCTACGAGCAGTACTTC. Residues: CASSPSGGYEQYF.

The chain joins TRBV6-5 to TRBJ2-7, with 7 bases fitting TRBD1. The germline CDR1 and CDR2 sequences are MNHEY and SVGAGI. The CDR3 totals 15 residues. With V trimmed by 2 bases and J by 1 base, 5 bases remained unmatched. The CDR3 DNA reads as TGTGCCAGCAGTTACGGGGGACAGTTATCCTACGAGCAGTACTTC. Translating gives CASSYGGQLSYEQYF.

The J gene is TRBJ1-6, the V gene TRBV11-2, with D unclear. V lost 5 bases, J lost 13 bases, and 12 bases lay in between. The CDR3 contains 12 residues. Germline V gene data show CDR1 as SGHAT and CDR2 as FQNNGV. The CDR3 DNA is TGTGCCAGCAGCCCTCCCGGGAGCCCCCTCCACTTT. Protein sequence: CASSPPGSPLHF. Full variable domain (remainder filled in from reference TRBV11-2 and TRBJ1-6): EAGVAQSPRYKIIEKRQSVAFWCNPISGHATLYWYQQILGQGPKLLIQFQNNGVVDDSQLPKDRFSAERLKGVDSTLKIQPAKLEDSAVYLCASSPPGSPLHFGNGTRLTVT.

The chain carries TRBV6-4 and TRBJ2-2; 12 nucleotides align to TRBD2. CDR3 size: 15 residues. Germline-derived CDR1 and CDR2 are MRHNA and SNTAGT. With V trimmed by 7 bases and J by 8 bases, 8 bases remained unmatched. This CDR3 reads CASTPLAGGPGELFF. Here the CDR3 DNA reads TGTGCCAGCACCCCCCTAGCGGGGGGGCCTGGGGAGCTGTTTTTT.

V usage is TRBV28 and J usage is TRBJ1-3, with 8 bases fitting TRBD1. With 2 bases clipped from V and 1 base from J, the junction kept 4 bases outside the gene matches. The length of the CDR3 is 16 residues. The germline CDR1 and CDR2 sequences are MDHEN and SYDVKM. CDR3 residues: CASSLATGASGNTIYF. CDR3 nucleotides: TGTGCCAGCAGTTTAGCGACAGGGGCATCTGGAAACACCATATATTTT. Full variable domain (rest looked up from reference TRBV28 and TRBJ1-3): DVKVTQSSRYLVKRTGEKVFLECVQDMDHENMFWYRQDPGLGLRLIYFSYDVKMKEKGDIPEGYSVSREKKERFSLILESASTNQTSMYLCASSLATGASGNTIYFGEGSWLTVV.

The chain recombines TRBV5-4 with TRBJ2-5, with 13 bases identical to TRBD2. CDR3 length equals 15 residues. The V gene end was trimmed by 4 bases and the J gene end by 2 bases; junction bases not matched to a gene: 2. The germline V gene encodes CDR1 SGHNT and CDR2 YYREEE (reference sequence). CDR3 protein: CASSKGLAGQETQYF. Here the CDR3 DNA reads TGTGCCAGCAGCAAGGGACTAGCGGGGCAAGAGACCCAGTACTTC. Full variable domain (outside the CDR3, taken from reference TRBV5-4 and TRBJ2-5): ETGVTQSPTHLIKTRGQQVTLRCSSQSGHNTVSWYQQALGQGPQFIFQYYREEENGRGNFPPRFSGLQFPNYSSELNVNALELDDSALYLCASSKGLAGQETQYFGPGTRLLVL.

The chain joins TRBV5-1 to TRBJ2-3; 10 bases map to TRBD2. This CDR3 comprises 15 residues. Germline CDR1 is SGHRS and CDR2 is YFSETQ. Trimming removed 4 bases from V and 3 bases from J; junction bases left unmatched: 5. The CDR3: CASSTLAGATDTQYF. DNA of the CDR3: TGCGCCAGCAGCACTCTAGCGGGGGCTACAGATACGCAGTATTTT.

The chain recombines TRBV5-1 with TRBJ1-2; no clear D. V dropped 0 bases and J dropped 5 bases, with 8 bases sitting between them. This CDR3 is 13 amino acids long. Per the germline V gene, CDR1 is SGHRS and CDR2 is YFSETQ. CDR3 loop: CASSLGQSYGYTF. The CDR3 nucleotides are TGCGCCAGCAGCTTGGGGCAGTCATATGGCTACACCTTC.